What follows are 6 T cell receptor beta chains derived from one specimen sequenced in a study of T cells in Graves' hyperthyroidism and ophthalmopathy. Amplification of TCR beta CDR3 regions used RNA as the template. Carried out on the TCR CDR3, a first-round RT-PCR used the HTBI primer set. TCRdb reprocessed the multiplex PCR reads with MiXCR, giving one entry per CDR3 protein. The sample holds a few hundred thousand distinct CDR3 sequences, approximately 18% seen once. Material: blood. All receptors come from a woman in her fifties or sixties with Graves' hyperthyroidism.

In this sample, this clonotype turned up many times. This sequence joins TRBV20-1 and TRBJ2-1, with D possibly TRBD2 on 7 matching bases. The CDR3 is made up of 14 amino acids. V was clipped by 3 bases and J by 2 bases, with 11 bases between them. Germline V lookup: CDR1 DFQATT, CDR2 SNEGSKA (reference sequence). The CDR3 region is CSARGGLPYNEQFF. The CDR3 DNA follows: TGCAGTGCTAGGGGGGGGCTCCCCTACAATGAGCAGTTCTTC.

The chain employs TRBV12-3 or TRBV12-4 and TRBJ1-5, with D hard to call. This CDR3 is built from 14 residues. Trimming removed 2 bases from V and 3 bases from J, with 8 bases in between. CDR3 nucleotides: TGTGCCAGCAGTTTATCAGGTTACAATCAGCCCCAGCATTTT. It specifies CASSLSGYNQPQHF.

This clonotype was seen a handful of times. CDR3 region: CSAPGLADYNEQFF. CDR3 in DNA: TGCAGTGCCCCGGGACTAGCGGACTACAATGAGCAGTTCTTC. V gene TRBV20-1 combines with J gene TRBJ2-1; 11 bases map to TRBD2. The CDR3 has 14 residues. J gave up 3 bases and V 6 bases, and 4 bases lay outside the gene matches. Germline CDR1 DFQATT, CDR2 SNEGSKA (reference sequence).

The sample holds a few counts of this clonotype. J is TRBJ1-5 and V is TRBV7-8, with D uncertain. V lost 5 bases, J lost 3 bases, and 11 bases lay in between. This CDR3 is 14 amino acids long. Germline lookup yields CDR1 SGHVS and CDR2 FQNEAQ. The DNA of the CDR3 is TGTGCCAGCAGCGGAGAGGAGTACAATCAGCCCCAGCATTTT. As protein: CASSGEEYNQPQHF.

The V call is TRBV19, the J call TRBJ2-7, with TRBD1 identical over 8 bases. The germline V gene has CDR1 LNHDA and CDR2 SQIVND (reference sequence). Unmatched junction bases numbered 10, after V lost 4 bases and J lost 8 bases. The CDR3 has 14 residues. CDR3 amino acids: CASSKGTGPDKQYF. The CDR3 DNA reads TGTGCCAGTAGTAAGGGGACAGGCCCTGACAAGCAGTACTTC.

This clonotype was counted many times. This CDR3 is CASSLEGVRTGETQYF. CDR3 bases: TGTGCCAGCAGCTTAGAGGGAGTCAGGACGGGGGAGACCCAGTACTTC. The chain combines TRBV11-2 with TRBJ2-5; D might be TRBD2 (5 bases). Germline V gene sequence: CDR1 SGHAT, CDR2 FQNNGV. V lost 0 bases, J lost 5 bases, and 16 bases lay in between. The CDR3 runs to 16 residues.